This T cell receptor (beta chain) is from a study of cytomegalovirus exposure and HLA in healthy donors. Overall study context: A previous analysis identified about 110 million unique TCR beta sequences derived from around 200 million T cells.

CDR1 and CDR2 from the germline V gene are MNHEY and SVGAGI. Trimming stripped 6 bases from V and 4 bases from J, with 10 bases between. The CDR3 length is 12 residues. Primers included in the PCR were 60 Vbeta and 13 Jbeta primers. Sequencing was performed with immunoSEQ multiplex PCR; in TCRdb, only in-frame clones are kept and a portion is missing. The sample consists of 170,000 or so clones, about four fifths of them appearing once. While unrecorded immune exposures were likely, the donors were nominally healthy when sampled. The specimen was PBMCs. The clonotype comes from a man in his thirties or forties in good health and CMV-seropositive. The V call is TRBV6-5, the J call TRBJ2-7; no firm D call. The CDR3 DNA reads as TGTGCCAGCAGCCCCTCGGGTTACGAGCAGTACTTC. This codes for CASSPSGYEQYF.